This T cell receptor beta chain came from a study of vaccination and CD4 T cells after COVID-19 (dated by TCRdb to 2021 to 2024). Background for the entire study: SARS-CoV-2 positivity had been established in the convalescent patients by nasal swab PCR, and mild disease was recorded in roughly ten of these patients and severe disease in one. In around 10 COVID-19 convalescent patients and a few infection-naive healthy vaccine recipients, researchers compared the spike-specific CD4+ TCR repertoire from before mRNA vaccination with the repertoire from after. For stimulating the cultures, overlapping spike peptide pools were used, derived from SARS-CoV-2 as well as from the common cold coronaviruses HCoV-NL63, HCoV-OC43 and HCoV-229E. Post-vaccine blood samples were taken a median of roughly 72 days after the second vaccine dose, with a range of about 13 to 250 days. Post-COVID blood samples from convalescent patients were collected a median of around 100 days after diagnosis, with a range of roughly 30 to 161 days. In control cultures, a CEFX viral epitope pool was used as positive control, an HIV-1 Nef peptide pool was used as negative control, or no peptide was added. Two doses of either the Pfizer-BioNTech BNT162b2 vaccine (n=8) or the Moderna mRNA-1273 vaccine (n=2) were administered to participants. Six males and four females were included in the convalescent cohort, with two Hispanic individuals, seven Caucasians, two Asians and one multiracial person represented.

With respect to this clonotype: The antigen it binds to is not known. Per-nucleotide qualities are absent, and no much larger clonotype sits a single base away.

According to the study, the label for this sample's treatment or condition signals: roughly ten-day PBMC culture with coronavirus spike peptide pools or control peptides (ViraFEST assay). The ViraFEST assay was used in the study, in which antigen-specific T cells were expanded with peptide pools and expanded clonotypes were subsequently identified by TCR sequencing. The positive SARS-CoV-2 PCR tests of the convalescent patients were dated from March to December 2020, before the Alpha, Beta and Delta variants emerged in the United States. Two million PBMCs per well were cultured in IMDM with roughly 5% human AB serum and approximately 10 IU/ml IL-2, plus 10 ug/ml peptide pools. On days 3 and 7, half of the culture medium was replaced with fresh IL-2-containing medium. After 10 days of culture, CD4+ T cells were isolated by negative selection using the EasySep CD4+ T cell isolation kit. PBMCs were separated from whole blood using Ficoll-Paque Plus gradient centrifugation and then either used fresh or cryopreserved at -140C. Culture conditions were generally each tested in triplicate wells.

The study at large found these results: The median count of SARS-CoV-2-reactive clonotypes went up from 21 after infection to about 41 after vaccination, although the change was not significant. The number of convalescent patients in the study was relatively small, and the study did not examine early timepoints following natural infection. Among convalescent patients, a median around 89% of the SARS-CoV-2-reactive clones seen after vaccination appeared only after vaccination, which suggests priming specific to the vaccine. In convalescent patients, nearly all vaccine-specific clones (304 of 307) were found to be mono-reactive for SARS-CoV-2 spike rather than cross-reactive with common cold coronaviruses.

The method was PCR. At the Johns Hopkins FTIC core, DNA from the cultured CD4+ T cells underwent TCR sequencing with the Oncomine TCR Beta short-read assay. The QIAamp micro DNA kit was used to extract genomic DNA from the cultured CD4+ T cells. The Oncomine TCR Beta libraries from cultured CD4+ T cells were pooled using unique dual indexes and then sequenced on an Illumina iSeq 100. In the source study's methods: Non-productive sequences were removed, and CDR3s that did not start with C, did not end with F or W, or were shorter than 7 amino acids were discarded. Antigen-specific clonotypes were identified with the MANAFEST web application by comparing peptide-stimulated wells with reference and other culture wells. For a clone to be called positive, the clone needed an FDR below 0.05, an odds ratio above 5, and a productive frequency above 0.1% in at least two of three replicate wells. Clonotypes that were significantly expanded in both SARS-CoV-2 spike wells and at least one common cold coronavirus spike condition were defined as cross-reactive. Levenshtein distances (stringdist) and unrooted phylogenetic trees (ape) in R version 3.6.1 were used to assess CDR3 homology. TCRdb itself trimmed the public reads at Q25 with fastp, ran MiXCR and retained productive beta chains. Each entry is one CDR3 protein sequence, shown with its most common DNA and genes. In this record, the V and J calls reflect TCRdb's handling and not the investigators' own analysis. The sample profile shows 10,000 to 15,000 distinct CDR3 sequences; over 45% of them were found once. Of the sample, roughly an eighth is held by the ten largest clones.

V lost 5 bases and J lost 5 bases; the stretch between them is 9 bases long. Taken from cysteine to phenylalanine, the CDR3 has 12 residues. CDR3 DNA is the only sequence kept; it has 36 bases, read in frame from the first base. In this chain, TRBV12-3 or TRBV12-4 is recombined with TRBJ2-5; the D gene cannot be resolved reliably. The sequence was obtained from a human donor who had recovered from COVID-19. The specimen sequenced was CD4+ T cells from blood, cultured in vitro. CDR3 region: CASSGLGETQYF. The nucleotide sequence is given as TGTGCCAGCAGTGGCCTCGGCGAGACCCAGTACTTC.